The clone carrying this TCR beta chain has at least ten counts. The data derive from a study of T cells after yellow fever vaccination. The CDR3 runs 15 residues. V lost 5 bases and J lost 4; bases outside the gene matches: 4. Germline V gene data show CDR1 as MGHRA and CDR2 as YSYEKL. They built TCR cDNA with 5'RACE template switching, a step that put in a universal primer site and UMIs. TCRdb reanalysed the 5' RACE reads using MiXCR and keeps one entry per CDR3 protein. This table has fewer than 450,000 distinct CDR3 sequences, almost 4% appearing once. The specimen comprised PBMCs, sampled 5 days after the yellow fever booster vaccination. The V call is TRBV4-1, the J call TRBJ2-5; 13 bases are shared with TRBD2. This clonotype was sampled from a man aged 18 to 29 who received the YFV17D yellow fever vaccine. CDR3 sequence: CASSLRLAGGETQYF. CDR3 in DNA: TGCGCCAGCAGCTTGCGACTAGCGGGGGGAGAGACCCAGTACTTC.